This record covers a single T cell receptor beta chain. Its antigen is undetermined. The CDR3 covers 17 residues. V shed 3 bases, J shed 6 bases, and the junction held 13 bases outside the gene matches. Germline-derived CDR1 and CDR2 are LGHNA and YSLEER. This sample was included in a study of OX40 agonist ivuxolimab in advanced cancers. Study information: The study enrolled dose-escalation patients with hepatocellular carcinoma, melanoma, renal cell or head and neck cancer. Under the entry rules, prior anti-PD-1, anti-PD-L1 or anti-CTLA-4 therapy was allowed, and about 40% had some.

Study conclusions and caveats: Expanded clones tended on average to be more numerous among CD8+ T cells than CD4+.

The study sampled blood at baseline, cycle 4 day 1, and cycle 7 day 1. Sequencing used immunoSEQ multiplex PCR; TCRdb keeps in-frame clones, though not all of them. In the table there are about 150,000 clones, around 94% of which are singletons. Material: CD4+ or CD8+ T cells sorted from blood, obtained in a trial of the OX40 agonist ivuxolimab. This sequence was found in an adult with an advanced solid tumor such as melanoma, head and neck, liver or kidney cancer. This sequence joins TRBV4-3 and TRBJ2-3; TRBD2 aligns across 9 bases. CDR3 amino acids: CASSQEAGGRARDTQYF. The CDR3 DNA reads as TGCGCCAGCAGCCAGGAGGCGGGCGGGAGGGCCCGGGATACGCAGTATTTT.